Listed here are 20 T cell receptor beta chains from one sample, sequenced in a study of CD8 T cells in Susac syndrome. With random hexamers, reverse transcription was performed on roughly 0.5 to 1 ug of RNA. TCRdb re-analysed the immunoSEQ multiplex PCR reads in MiXCR, keeping a single row per CDR3 protein. The sample lists some 300,000 distinct CDR3 sequences, 85% occurring once. Sequenced sample: CD8+ T cells from PBMCs. The source is a human donor with multiple sclerosis.

The chain joins TRBV10-3 to TRBJ2-1, with D unresolved. Germline V gives CDR1 ENHRY, CDR2 SYGVKD. The CDR3 is 15 amino acids. The V end was cut by 6 bases, the J end by 0 bases, with 12 bases between. The CDR3 DNA sequence: TGTGCCATCAGGGAAGCCAGTAGCTCCTACAATGAGCAGTTCTTC. It yields the protein CAIREASSSYNEQFF.

The chain uses TRBV7-9 and TRBJ2-5; TRBD1 is a possible D gene (7 bases). V was clipped by 1 base and J by 4 bases, with 13 bases between them. Germline loops: CDR1 SEHNR, CDR2 FQNEAQ (reference sequence). This CDR3 has 15 amino acids. The CDR3 protein is CASSLDQGGRETQYF. CDR3 DNA sequence: TGTGCCAGCAGCTTAGACCAGGGGGGTCGAGAGACCCAGTACTTC.

The V and J genes are TRBV19 and TRBJ1-5; tentatively, D is TRBD1 (6 bases). From germline, CDR1 is LNHDA and CDR2 SQIVND (reference sequence). The CDR3 contains 17 residues. V shed 1 base and J shed 2 bases, with 15 bases lying between them. The CDR3 region is CASSIGPQGNGNQPQHF. The CDR3 DNA is TGTGCCAGTAGTATAGGACCTCAGGGGAATGGCAATCAGCCCCAGCATTTT.

This chain connects TRBV20-1 to TRBJ1-5; weak D call: TRBD1 (5 bases). The V end was cut by 3 bases, the J end by 1 base, with 10 bases between. The CDR3 is made up of 14 amino acids. Looked up from germline, CDR1 is DFQATT and CDR2 is SNEGSKA (reference sequence). The CDR3 DNA sequence: TGCAGTGCTAGGGGGGGGAGCAGCAATCAGCCCCAGCATTTT. Translation gives CSARGGSSNQPQHF.

CDR3: CATSRERDNSPLHF. The DNA of the CDR3 is TGTGCCACCAGCAGAGAGAGGGATAATTCACCCCTCCACTTT. The chain combines TRBV15 with TRBJ1-6, with D unclear. CDR3 size: 14 residues. Between the trimmed V and J ends, which lost 0 bases and 5 bases, there was a span of 5 bases. Germline loops: CDR1 LNHNV, CDR2 YYDKDF (reference sequence).

The chain has TRBV9 and TRBJ2-7; 8 bases map to TRBD2. The germline V gene has CDR1 SGDLS and CDR2 YYNGEE. CDR3 length equals 17 residues. The junction had 8 bases not matched to a gene; V was cut back by 0 bases and J by 0 bases. The CDR3 coding sequence is TGTGCCAGCAGCGTAGTTGAGAAAACTAGCGGCTCCTACGAGCAGTACTTC. Protein product: CASSVVEKTSGSYEQYF.

The chain recombines TRBV4-3 with TRBJ2-7; D possibly corresponds to TRBD2 (6 bases). The V and J ends lost 0 bases and 5 bases respectively, with 11 bases between them. This CDR3 has 14 residues. Germline V lookup: CDR1 LGHNA, CDR2 YSLEER. CDR3 region: CASSQDSGEDEQYF. For the CDR3, the DNA is TGCGCCAGCAGCCAAGATTCGGGGGAGGACGAGCAGTACTTC.

V usage is TRBV28 and J usage is TRBJ1-1, with D unresolved. The V end was cut by 4 bases, the J end by 1 base, with 10 bases between. The CDR3 is 14 residues long. CDR1 MDHEN and CDR2 SYDVKM come from the germline V gene. The CDR3 DNA sequence: TGTGCCAGCAGTTCCGGGATGGAGAACACTGAAGCTTTCTTT. The encoded protein is CASSSGMENTEAFF.

This clonotype showed up just once. The CDR3 DNA sequence: TGTGCCAGCAGTGACCCAGGGACTAGCGGTTCGGCGAGTACGCAGTATTTT. Translated: CASSDPGTSGSASTQYF. V gene TRBV25-1 combines with J gene TRBJ2-3; TRBD2 agrees at 11 bases. This CDR3 is 17 amino acids long. With V trimmed by 3 bases and J by 8 bases, 13 bases remained unmatched. From germline, CDR1 is MGHDK and CDR2 SYGVNS.

V is TRBV15 and J is TRBJ2-4; the match to TRBD2 covers 10 bases. The J segment lost 8 bases and the V segment lost 0 bases, leaving 10 bases of the junction unmatched. Germline V gene sequence: CDR1 LNHNV, CDR2 YYDKDF (reference sequence). The CDR3 covers 17 residues. The CDR3 here is CATSREGLAGAVDIQYF. For the CDR3, the DNA is TGTGCCACCAGCAGAGAAGGGCTAGCGGGAGCTGTAGACATTCAGTACTTC.

CDR3 coding DNA: TGTGCCAGCAGCCCCCCGGCGGTTCGTACTTACCAAGAGACCCAGTACTTC. It yields the protein CASSPPAVRTYQETQYF. V is TRBV7-9 and J is TRBJ2-5; unclear D gene. Germline values: CDR1 SEHNR, CDR2 FQNEAQ (reference sequence). This CDR3 is built from 17 residues. The germline V and J ends were trimmed by 5 bases and 0 bases, with 19 bases remaining between them.

V usage is TRBV5-4 and J usage is TRBJ1-1; no clear D. V lost 0 bases to trimming and J lost 7 bases, with 7 bases between them. This CDR3 has 12 amino acids. Germline-derived CDR1 and CDR2 are SGHNT and YYREEE (reference sequence). The CDR3 loop reads CASSLDTDEAFF. CDR3 coding DNA: TGTGCCAGCAGCTTGGACACAGATGAAGCTTTCTTT.

V usage is TRBV27 and J usage is TRBJ2-1; possibly TRBD1 for D (6 bases). This CDR3 comprises 12 residues. V was clipped by 9 bases and J by 3 bases, with 9 bases between them. Germline V lookup: CDR1 MNHEY, CDR2 SMNVEV (reference sequence). CDR3 bases: TGTGCCAGTACGACAGGCTACAATGAGCAGTTCTTC. It yields the protein CASTTGYNEQFF.

This chain links TRBV7-9 with TRBJ2-7; D gene uncertain. In germline, CDR1 is SEHNR, CDR2 FQNEAQ (reference sequence). The V end was cut by 3 bases, the J end by 3 bases, with 15 bases between. The CDR3 length is 15 residues. As DNA, the CDR3 is TGTGCCAGCAGCTTCCCTACTTCAGTGGGCTACGAGCAGTACTTC. This sequence encodes CASSFPTSVGYEQYF.

This sequence joins TRBV2 and TRBJ2-2, with a weak D call TRBD2 (7 bases). There are 17 residues in the CDR3. Trimming left V 10 bases short and J 5 bases short, with 26 bases between. CDR1 is SNHLY, CDR2 FYNNEI, per germline. CDR3 nucleotides: TGTGCCATGGGGGGCGGGACCGGGAGCGGGACGACCGGGGAGCTGTTTTTT. It codes for CAMGGGTGSGTTGELFF. The whole variable domain, filled in from reference TRBV2 and TRBJ2-2, reads EPEVTQTPSHQVTQMGQEVILRCVPISNHLYFYWYRQILGQKVEFLVSFYNNEISEKSEIFDDQFSVERPDGSNFTLKIRSTKLEDSAMYFCAMGGGTGSGTTGELFFGEGSRLTVL.

V gene TRBV28 combines with J gene TRBJ2-3, with 12 bases identical to TRBD2. Germline CDR1 reads MDHEN; CDR2 reads SYDVKM. This CDR3 has 18 amino acids. Trimming removed 5 bases from V and 2 bases from J; junction bases left unmatched: 11. The CDR3 reads CASSPSQGLAGYTDTQYF. CDR3 in DNA: TGTGCCAGCAGTCCGTCCCAGGGACTAGCGGGCTACACAGATACGCAGTATTTT.

The rearrangement joins TRBV6-2 or TRBV6-3 to TRBJ2-2; no reliable D call. Germline V gene lookup returns CDR1 MNHEY and CDR2 SVGEGT. Trimming pared 0 bases from V and 3 bases from J, leaving 8 bases between. The length of the CDR3 is 15 residues. CDR3 sequence: CASSYSQFYTGELFF. The CDR3 DNA follows: TGTGCCAGCAGTTACTCGCAGTTTTACACCGGGGAGCTGTTTTTT.

The rearrangement joins TRBV12-3 or TRBV12-4 to TRBJ2-2; D not resolved. Trimming removed 4 bases at V and 1 base at J, with 7 bases between. This CDR3 comprises 14 residues. Here the CDR3 DNA reads TGTGCCAGCAGTTCCGCACTGAACACCGGGGAGCTGTTTTTT. Translation gives CASSSALNTGELFF.

The V and J genes are TRBV19 and TRBJ2-1, with TRBD2 identical over 7 bases. V dropped 3 bases and J dropped 10; count of bases not matched to a gene: 9. This CDR3 has 14 amino acids. Germline V gives CDR1 LNHDA, CDR2 SQIVND (reference sequence). In DNA, the CDR3 is TGTGCCAGTAGTATGGATAGCGGGTCGGGGGAGCAGTTCTTC. Its protein product is CASSMDSGSGEQFF.

V gene TRBV12-3 or TRBV12-4 combines with J gene TRBJ1-5, with a tentative D call TRBD1 (5 bases). This CDR3 contains 15 residues. Trimming removed 7 bases from V and 4 bases from J, with 17 bases in between. Written as DNA, the CDR3 is TGTGCCAGCACCAATAGTGTGGGGGGGAATCAGCCCCAGCATTTT. Translating gives CASTNSVGGNQPQHF.